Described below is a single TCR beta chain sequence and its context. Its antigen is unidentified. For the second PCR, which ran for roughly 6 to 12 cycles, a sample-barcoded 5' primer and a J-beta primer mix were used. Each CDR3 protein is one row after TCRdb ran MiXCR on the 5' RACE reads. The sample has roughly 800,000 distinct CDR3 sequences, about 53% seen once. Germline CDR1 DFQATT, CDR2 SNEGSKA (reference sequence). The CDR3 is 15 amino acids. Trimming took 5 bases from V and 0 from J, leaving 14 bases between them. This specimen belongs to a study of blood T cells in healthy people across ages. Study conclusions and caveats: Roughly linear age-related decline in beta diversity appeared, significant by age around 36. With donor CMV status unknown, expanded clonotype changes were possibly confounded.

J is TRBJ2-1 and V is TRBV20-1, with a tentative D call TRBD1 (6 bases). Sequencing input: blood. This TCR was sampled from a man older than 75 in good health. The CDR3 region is CSAPQGISSYNEQFF. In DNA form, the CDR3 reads TGCAGTGCTCCTCAGGGGATTAGCTCCTACAATGAGCAGTTCTTC.